This T cell receptor beta chain was observed in a study of control samples from healthy donors and cancer patients (TCRdb year 2020). The library was generated by the immunoSEQ multiplex PCR assay. Held by TCRdb, this immuneACCESS table contains in-frame sequences only and omits some clones. Under half of the omission traces to an unresolved V gene where checked; the cause of the rest is unknown. This sample has about 130,000 clones in its table, and roughly 87% of those were observed once. In total, the top ten clones hold around 2% of the sample. Spanning cysteine to phenylalanine, the CDR3 consists of 16 amino acids. Kept here is only the CDR3 DNA, which spans 48 bases and is read in frame from base 1. The germline V gene (reference sequence) yields SEHNR for CDR1 and FQNEAQ for CDR2. Trimming takes 5 bases off V and 6 bases off J; junction bases not matched to a gene: 11. Notes on this clone: This receptor's antigen is unknown. The input lacks base qualities; no much larger clone sits a single base away.

The chain is made from TRBV7-9 and TRBJ2-5, with 11 bases matching TRBD2. This TCR came from a man between 18 and 29 years old in good health. The sample was blood. The sequenced DNA: TGTGCCAGCAGCCCTGCACTAGCGGGGGAAATTAAGACCCAGTACTTC. It codes for CASSPALAGEIKTQYF.